What follows are 25 T cell receptor beta chains derived from one specimen sequenced in a study of CD8+ T cells in alopecia areata (dated by TCRdb to the late 2010s). In the paper's terms, the time point label means: baseline before oral tofacitinib. The library was built by means of the immunoSEQ multiplex PCR assay. RNA was extracted from all samples and reverse transcribed into cDNA as template for TCR sequencing. Sourced from immuneACCESS, this table was stored by TCRdb with only in-frame sequences that have V and J called. A share of the clones is absent; for the studies checked, an unresolved V gene accounts for under half, and the remainder has no known explanation. The sample data list 130,000 to 150,000 clones, and around 87% of these were observed just once. The biggest ten clones account for approximately 15% of the sample. The sequenced sample was CD8+ T cells sorted from blood, obtained at week 0. These receptors all come from a human donor with alopecia areata.

The chain couples TRBV7-6 to TRBJ2-3; D is unclear. This CDR3 is 18 amino acids long. Germline CDR1 SGHVS, CDR2 FNYEAQ. Trimming shortened V by 5 bases and J by 7 bases, and 28 bases separated the two germline ends. CDR3 nucleotide sequence: TGTGCCAGCAGCCCATCTAGGCCTCCGCCCCTTGACATGTATACGCAGTATTTT. Protein: CASSPSRPPPLDMYTQYF.

This rearrangement joins TRBV7-6 to TRBJ2-1; D is perhaps TRBD1 (6 bases). Germline loops: CDR1 SGHVS, CDR2 FNYEAQ. The CDR3 totals 16 residues. The V end lost 1 base, the J end lost 3 bases, and 13 bases lay between the germline ends. The CDR3 nucleotides are TGTGCCAGCAGCTTAGTTACGCAGGGGCACTACAATGAGCAGTTCTTC. This sequence encodes CASSLVTQGHYNEQFF.

CDR3 sequence: CSVESGNGYGYTF. As DNA, the CDR3 is TGCAGCGTTGAGTCAGGGAATGGCTATGGCTACACCTTC. This chain links TRBV29-1 with TRBJ1-2; maybe TRBD1 (5 bases). Trimming cost V 3 bases and J 4 bases, with 12 bases left between them. The CDR3 runs 13 residues. Germline values: CDR1 SQVTM, CDR2 ANQGSEA. Together with reference TRBV29-1 and TRBJ1-2, the CDR3 gives the full variable domain: SAVISQKPSRDICQRGTSLTIQCQVDSQVTMMFWYRQQPGQSLTLIATANQGSEATYESGFVIDKFPISRPNLTFSTLTVSNMSPEDSSIYLCSVESGNGYGYTFGSGTRLTVV.

V and J are TRBV14 and TRBJ2-3; D unresolved. This CDR3 spans 14 amino acids. V dropped 8 bases and J dropped 2 bases, with 14 bases sitting between them. Germline CDR1 and CDR2: SGHDN and FVKESK. The CDR3 DNA is TGTGCCAGCGAGTTGATCGTTCACACAGATACGCAGTATTTT. Translating gives CASELIVHTDTQYF.

The genes are TRBV11-2 and TRBJ2-3, with D perhaps matching TRBD2 (6 bases). Germline V lookup: CDR1 SGHAT, CDR2 FQNNGV. The germline V and J ends were trimmed by 4 bases and 5 bases, with 19 bases remaining between them. CDR3 length: 16 residues. CDR3 sequence reads: CASSSNPTGAEDTQYF. Here the CDR3 DNA reads TGTGCCAGCAGCTCGAATCCCACGGGAGCGGAAGATACGCAGTATTTT.

The V call is TRBV9, the J call TRBJ1-1; D uncertain. The CDR3 extends over 9 amino acids. Germline V gene lookup returns CDR1 SGDLS and CDR2 YYNGEE. V lost 4 bases and J lost 14, with 9 bases in between. The CDR3 sequence: CASSPMGFF. CDR3 DNA sequence: TGTGCCAGCAGCCCTATGGGATTCTTT. Full variable domain (outside the CDR3, taken from reference TRBV9 and TRBJ1-1): DSGVTQTPKHLITATGQRVTLRCSPRSGDLSVYWYQQSLDQGLQFLIQYYNGEERAKGNILERFSAQQFPDLHSELNLSSLELGDSALYFCASSPMGFFGQGTRLTVV.

This clone was seen only once. The chain recombines TRBV7-9 with TRBJ1-6; D is perhaps TRBD1 (6 bases). The CDR3 has 14 amino acids. The germline gives CDR1 SEHNR, CDR2 FQNEAQ (reference sequence). Trimming left V 5 bases short and J 10 bases short, with 15 bases between. The CDR3 region has the DNA TGTGCCAGCAGCCAGCCAGGGGTAGGGTCACCCCTCCACTTT. This codes for CASSQPGVGSPLHF. The variable domain in full, completed from reference TRBV7-9 and TRBJ1-6, reads DTGVSQNPRHKITKRGQNVTFRCDPISEHNRLYWYRQTLGQGPEFLTYFQNEAQLEKSRLLSDRFSAERPKGSFSTLEIQRTEQGDSAMYLCASSQPGVGSPLHFGNGTRLTVT.

This chain uses TRBV5-1 with TRBJ1-1, with a weak D call TRBD1 (5 bases). V was trimmed by 5 bases and J by 1 base, leaving 15 bases between them. The CDR3 extends over 15 amino acids. Germline V CDR1 and CDR2: SGHRS, YFSETQ. The DNA of the CDR3 is TGCGCCAGCAGTTCCCCCGGGACGGAGAACACTGAAGCTTTCTTT. This sequence encodes CASSSPGTENTEAFF.

This clone was picked up one time. This chain links TRBV2 with TRBJ1-2; D uncertain. CDR1 is SNHLY and CDR2 is FYNNEI in the germline V gene. V was clipped by 10 bases and J by 0 bases, with 12 bases between them. The CDR3 covers 13 residues. Here the CDR3 DNA reads TGTGCCACGGTGCGGGGAGCTAACTATGGCTACACCTTC. Translation: CATVRGANYGYTF.

This clone was recorded once. V is TRBV7-3 and J is TRBJ2-2, with no clear D. The CDR3 has 13 amino acids. Germline-derived CDR1 and CDR2 are SGHTA and FQGTGA. The V end was cut by 6 bases, the J end by 3 bases, with 8 bases between. The CDR3 DNA reads TGTGCCAGCAGTTGGACCTACACCGGGGAGCTGTTTTTT. Protein product: CASSWTYTGELFF.

The chain joins TRBV9 to TRBJ2-1, with 8 bases aligning to TRBD2. Germline CDR1 and CDR2: SGDLS and YYNGEE. With 3 bases clipped from V and 8 bases from J, the junction kept 7 bases outside the gene matches. The CDR3 consists of 14 residues. The CDR3 is CASSGQRGLDEQFF. The CDR3 coding sequence is TGTGCCAGCAGCGGCCAGCGGGGGTTGGATGAGCAGTTCTTC.

V and J are TRBV19 and TRBJ2-5; possible D gene TRBD1, 7 bases. Germline CDR1 reads LNHDA; CDR2 reads SQIVND (reference sequence). V was cut by 3 bases and J by 0 bases, with 14 bases left in between. CDR3 length: 16 amino acids. This CDR3 is CASSIGGTDDQETQYF. CDR3 bases: TGTGCCAGTAGTATTGGGGGGACAGATGACCAAGAGACCCAGTACTTC.

For the CDR3, the DNA is TGTGCCAGTTCCGGCGGGACTAGCGCTCCGAACAGGGCTTACGAGCAGTACTTC. Protein sequence: CASSGGTSAPNRAYEQYF. V usage is TRBV19 and J usage is TRBJ2-7, with 10 bases matching TRBD2. V shed 8 bases, J shed 4 bases, and the junction held 20 bases outside the gene matches. The CDR3 runs to 18 residues. The germline V gene encodes CDR1 LNHDA and CDR2 SQIVND (reference sequence).

V usage is TRBV6-1 and J usage is TRBJ2-7; 7 bases map to TRBD1. Germline assignment: CDR1 MNHNS and CDR2 SASEGT. The V segment lost 3 bases and the J segment 2 bases; nucleotides outside the gene matches: 7. This CDR3 is 15 amino acids long. CDR3 loop: CASSEYGTAAYEQYF. As DNA, the CDR3 is TGTGCCAGCAGTGAGTATGGGACAGCAGCCTACGAGCAGTACTTC.

The chain is built from TRBV27 and TRBJ2-7, with TRBD2 as a possible D gene (6 bases). Trimming pared 0 bases from V and 4 bases from J, leaving 19 bases between. The germline V gene encodes CDR1 MNHEY and CDR2 SMNVEV (reference sequence). This CDR3 has 17 residues. The CDR3 nucleotides read TGTGCCAGCAGTTTATCGCGGTTGGGGGGTGTGATATACGAGCAGTACTTC. It specifies CASSLSRLGGVIYEQYF.

This chain connects TRBV29-1 to TRBJ2-2; D is unresolved. The V gene's germline CDR1 is SQVTM and CDR2 ANQGSEA. The CDR3 sequence is 12 residues long. Trimming left V 7 bases short and J 5 bases short, with 11 bases between. The DNA for the CDR3 is TGCAGCGCCCCTGGAAAGACCGGGGAGCTGTTTTTT. Encoded protein: CSAPGKTGELFF.

The chain uses TRBV7-9 and TRBJ1-1; no clear D. This CDR3 has 12 residues. V was cut by 1 base and J by 6 bases, with 6 bases left in between. The germline CDR1 and CDR2 sequences are SEHNR and FQNEAQ (reference sequence). The CDR3 sequence: CASSLDTAEAFF. In DNA form, the CDR3 reads TGTGCCAGCAGCTTAGATACTGCTGAAGCTTTCTTT.

V gene TRBV7-9 combines with J gene TRBJ2-7; D possibly uses TRBD1 or TRBD2 (5 bases each). Trimming took off 5 bases at V and 9 bases at J, with 29 bases between the two ends. Germline V gene data show CDR1 as SEHNR and CDR2 as FQNEAQ (reference sequence). This CDR3 has 17 residues. For the CDR3, the DNA is TGTGCCAGCAGCGTAAGTCTGACCGGGACCCGTCGGCTCCGGCAGTACTTC. Translation: CASSVSLTGTRRLRQYF.

This chain connects TRBV7-9 to TRBJ1-6, with D uncertain. CDR3 length equals 13 residues. Germline values: CDR1 SEHNR, CDR2 FQNEAQ (reference sequence). Trimming left V 4 bases short and J 13 bases short, with 14 bases between. Here the CDR3 DNA reads TGTGCCAGCAGCTCGGACCCGGCTAGTCCCCTCCACTTT. Translation gives CASSSDPASPLHF. The variable domain in full, completed from reference TRBV7-9 and TRBJ1-6, reads DTGVSQNPRHKITKRGQNVTFRCDPISEHNRLYWYRQTLGQGPEFLTYFQNEAQLEKSRLLSDRFSAERPKGSFSTLEIQRTEQGDSAMYLCASSSDPASPLHFGNGTRLTVT.

The V and J genes are TRBV5-1 and TRBJ2-1, with D possibly TRBD1 on 6 matching bases. The CDR3 loop spans 13 amino acids. Trimming stripped 0 bases from V and 8 bases from J, with 9 bases between. Germline V CDR1 and CDR2: SGHRS, YFSETQ. DNA of the CDR3: TGCGCCAGCAGCTTGGGACCAGGGGATGAGCAGTTCTTC. The encoded protein is CASSLGPGDEQFF. The full variable domain, its missing parts supplied by reference TRBV5-1 and TRBJ2-1, is KAGVTQTPRYLIKTRGQQVTLSCSPISGHRSVSWYQQTPGQGLQFLFEYFSETQRNKGNFPGRFSGRQFSNSRSEMNVSTLELGDSALYLCASSLGPGDEQFFGPGTRLTVL.

The J gene is TRBJ1-1, the V gene TRBV5-1; D gene ambiguous. V lost 1 base, J lost 1 base, and 8 bases lay in between. CDR3 length equals 14 residues. Germline values: CDR1 SGHRS, CDR2 YFSETQ. CDR3 sequence reads: CASSLSPENTEAFF. The CDR3 nucleotides are TGCGCCAGCAGCTTGTCGCCGGAGAACACTGAAGCTTTCTTT.

This clone was seen just once. The chain employs TRBV4-1 and TRBJ2-1; 8 bases are shared with TRBD2. Trimming cost V 0 bases and J 0 bases; bases outside gene matches: 10. CDR1 is MGHRA and CDR2 is YSYEKL in the germline V gene. The CDR3 sequence is 19 residues long. CDR3 region: CASSQDSLSGNPSYNEQFF. The CDR3 coding sequence is TGCGCCAGCAGCCAAGATTCCCTTAGCGGGAACCCCTCCTACAATGAGCAGTTCTTC.

The chain combines TRBV27 with TRBJ2-3; TRBD1 aligns across 7 bases. The CDR3 is made up of 15 amino acids. V trimming: 2 bases; J trimming: 4 bases; junction bases outside the gene matches: 6. Germline V gene data show CDR1 as MNHEY and CDR2 as SMNVEV (reference sequence). This chain's CDR3 is CASSLRDRRADTQYF. CDR3 DNA sequence: TGTGCCAGCAGTTTAAGGGACAGACGAGCAGATACGCAGTATTTT.

The chain combines TRBV4-1 with TRBJ2-1, with 7 nucleotides matching TRBD1. CDR1 MGHRA and CDR2 YSYEKL come from the germline V gene. The CDR3 extends over 15 amino acids. V trimming: 1 base; J trimming: 8 bases; junction bases outside the gene matches: 8. CDR3 residues: CASSQVQGESHEQFF. CDR3 nucleotide sequence: TGCGCCAGCAGCCAAGTCCAGGGGGAATCGCATGAGCAGTTCTTC.

This chain links TRBV10-3 with TRBJ2-1; D gene unclear. V was cut by 0 bases and J by 10 bases, with 7 bases left in between. Germline lookup yields CDR1 ENHRY and CDR2 SYGVKD. CDR3 size: 12 residues. The CDR3 DNA follows: TGTGCCATCAGTGAGTCTATTGAGGAGCAGTTCTTC. Protein product: CAISESIEEQFF.